This TCR beta chain was captured in a study of blood T cell repertoires in COVID-19. As for the study in general: Donors in the United States, Italy and Spain gave samples during acute or convalescent COVID-19. T cells, B-cell-depleted T cells, or PBMCs supplied cDNA or gDNA.

Study processing details: Amplification of reference gene primers provided the estimated nucleated cell counts. Here immunoSEQ multiplex PCR was the method, and the copy in TCRdb shows in-frame clones only, minus some. V and J calls and clone size follow that table, whereas D and trimming were derived from the DNA. This sample yields some 300,000 clones, of which 85% to 90% are seen a single time; roughly 1.3% belongs to the top ten. CDR3 size: 15 residues. The germline V gene has CDR1 SGHKS and CDR2 YYEKEE (reference sequence). V trimming: 2 bases; J trimming: 7 bases; junction bases outside the gene matches: 5.

Sample: peripheral blood. The origin of this receptor is a man between 65 and 80 years old with acute or convalescent COVID-19. The chain carries TRBV5-5 and TRBJ2-2; 10 bases are shared with TRBD2. In DNA, the CDR3 is TGTGCCAGCAGCTTCCTAGCGGGAGTGCTCGGGGAGCTGTTTTTT. Translation gives CASSFLAGVLGELFF.